This T cell receptor beta chain was captured by sequencing in a study of cytomegalovirus exposure and HLA in healthy donors. Study findings and constraints: Many donors carried some public TCRs, although rarity characterized most TCR sequences. The study designated fewer than 200 TCR beta chains cytomegalovirus-associated. In vitro, a few CMV-associated chains proved specific for CMV antigens.

Turning to this clone: Its specificity is unknown.

The protocol was immunoSEQ multiplex PCR, while the TCRdb copy is restricted to in-frame clones and leaves out a portion. The sample has 200,000 or so clones, 84% seen once. The clonotype originates from a woman in her twenties or thirties in good health and CMV-seropositive. Sequenced sample: PBMCs.

The CDR3 spells CASSSAYGYTF. The DNA for the CDR3 is TGTGCCAGCTCAAGCGCCTATGGCTACACCTTC. This chain joins TRBV18 and TRBJ1-2; D remains ambiguous. This CDR3 region has 11 residues. CDR1 and CDR2 (germline): KGHSH, LQKENI. The V end lost 5 bases, the J end lost 4 bases, and 5 bases lay between the germline ends.